These T cell receptor beta chains were read from a single sample in a study of Ad26.COV2.S vaccination and SARS-CoV-2 variants. Sequencing used immunoSEQ multiplex PCR; TCRdb keeps in-frame clones, though not all of them. The sample consists of about 410,000 clones, 70% to 90% of them appearing once. The sequencing used peripheral blood, collected in a trial of Ad26.COV2.S vaccine versus placebo. These receptors all stem from a person aged 18-60 years who received the Ad26.COV2.S COVID-19 vaccine or a placebo. Each CDR3 is given with its conserved first and last residue. Fields, in order: J gene, D gene, V gene, CDR3 length, clone size, CDR3 DNA, CDR3 protein. D genes are given only for firm matches. A row's size may be missing; if present it is once, few, many or a size class.

TRBJ1-4	NA	TRBV25-1	15	NA	TGTGCCAGCAGTATACCGGGACGGGCGAATGAAAAACTGTTTTTT	CASSIPGRANEKLFF
TRBJ2-2	TRBD1	TRBV19	15	NA	TGTGCCAGTACCGATCCGGGACAGTACACCGGGGAGCTGTTTTTT	CASTDPGQYTGELFF
TRBJ1-2	TRBD1	TRBV6-6	15	NA	TGTGCCAGCAGCCCCGATTCGGGACAGGGGGATGGCTACACCTTC	CASSPDSGQGDGYTF
TRBJ2-3	NA	TRBV29-1	11	NA	TGCAGCGTGAAGGGCGTAGATACGCAGTATTTT	CSVKGVDTQYF
TRBJ2-2	TRBD1	TRBV5-1	16	few	TGCGCCAGCAGCTTAGAGGGACAGGGTAACACCGGGGAGCTGTTTTTT	CASSLEGQGNTGELFF
TRBJ2-7	NA	TRBV3-1/TRBV3-2	13	NA	TGTGCCAGCAGCCAAGGGGGGTCGGGCGAGCAGTACTTC	CASSQGGSGEQYF
TRBJ2-3	TRBD2	TRBV9	16	NA	TGTGCCAGCAGCGTAGCTAGCGGGGGTCGCGGAGATACGCAGTATTTT	CASSVASGGRGDTQYF
TRBJ2-7	NA	TRBV5-1	17	NA	TGCGCCAGCAGCAGGGTTAAGGACGGATTACCAACCTACGAGCAGTACTTC	CASSRVKDGLPTYEQYF
TRBJ1-1	NA	TRBV11-3	14	NA	TGTGCCAGCAGCCCAGGACGAGGGAACACTGAAGCTTTCTTT	CASSPGRGNTEAFF
TRBJ2-7	TRBD1	TRBV6-1	15	NA	TGTGCCAGCAGTGAGTGGCAGGGGGCCAGGTACGAGCAGTACTTC	CASSEWQGARYEQYF
TRBJ1-5	NA	TRBV6-2/TRBV6-3	18	once	TGTGCCAGCAGTTTTGGGATGGACAGCTTATATAGCAATCAGCCCCAGCATTTT	CASSFGMDSLYSNQPQHF
TRBJ1-1	NA	TRBV29-1	12	NA	TGCAGCGTGACGGGACCGCCGTTTGAAGCTTTCTTT	CSVTGPPFEAFF
TRBJ2-3	TRBD2	TRBV5-1	16	NA	TGCGCCAGCAGCCTCACTAGCGTCGTAGGCACAGATACGCAGTATTTT	CASSLTSVVGTDTQYF
TRBJ2-1	TRBD2	TRBV9	16	once	TGTGCCAGCAGCGTTAGCGGGCAATCCACTTACAATGAGCAGTTCTTC	CASSVSGQSTYNEQFF
TRBJ2-3	NA	TRBV4-1	15	NA	TGCGCCAGCAGCCAAGGTTTCGGGGACCAAGATACGCAGTATTTT	CASSQGFGDQDTQYF
TRBJ2-7	TRBD2	TRBV6-6	15	NA	TGTGCCAGCAGTTATGACGGGGGGGAGAACTACGAGCAGTACTTC	CASSYDGGENYEQYF
TRBJ1-1	TRBD1	TRBV2	13	NA	TGTGCCAGCGTTTGGGACAGGACCCCTGAAGCTTTCTTT	CASVWDRTPEAFF
TRBJ1-2	TRBD1	TRBV19	15	NA	TGTGCCAGTCGGACAGGGGAAATTATTAACTATGGCTACACCTTC	CASRTGEIINYGYTF